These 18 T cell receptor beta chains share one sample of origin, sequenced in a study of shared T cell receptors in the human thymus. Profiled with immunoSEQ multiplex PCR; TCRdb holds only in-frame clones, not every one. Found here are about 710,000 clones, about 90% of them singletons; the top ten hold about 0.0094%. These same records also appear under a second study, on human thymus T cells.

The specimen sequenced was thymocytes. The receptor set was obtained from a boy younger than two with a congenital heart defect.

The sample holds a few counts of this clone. CDR3: CASSFARGETAKNIQYF. The CDR3 DNA follows: TGTGCCAGCAGTTTTGCGCGGGGTGAGACAGCCAAAAACATTCAGTACTTC. This rearrangement joins TRBV28 to TRBJ2-4, with D possibly TRBD2 on 6 matching bases. Germline CDR1 and CDR2: MDHEN and SYDVKM. V was clipped by 3 bases and J by 0 bases, with 15 bases between them. The CDR3 loop spans 17 amino acids.

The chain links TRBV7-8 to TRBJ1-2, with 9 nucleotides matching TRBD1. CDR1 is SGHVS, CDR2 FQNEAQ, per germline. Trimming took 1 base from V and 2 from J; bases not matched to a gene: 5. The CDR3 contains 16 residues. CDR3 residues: CASSLGYRGHNYGYTF. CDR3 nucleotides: TGTGCCAGCAGCTTAGGGTACAGGGGGCACAACTATGGCTACACCTTC.

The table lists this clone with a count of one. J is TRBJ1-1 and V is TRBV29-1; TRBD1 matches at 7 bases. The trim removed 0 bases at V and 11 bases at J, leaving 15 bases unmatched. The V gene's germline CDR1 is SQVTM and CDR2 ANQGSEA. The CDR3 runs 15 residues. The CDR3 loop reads CSVEDHGDREVGAFF. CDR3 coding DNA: TGCAGCGTTGAAGATCATGGAGACAGGGAGGTGGGGGCTTTCTTT.

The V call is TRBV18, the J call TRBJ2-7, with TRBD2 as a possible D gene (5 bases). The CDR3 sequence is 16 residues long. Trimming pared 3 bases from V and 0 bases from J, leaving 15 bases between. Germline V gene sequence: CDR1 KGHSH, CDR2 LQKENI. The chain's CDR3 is CASSPRGSPTSYEQYF. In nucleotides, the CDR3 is TGTGCCAGCTCACCCCGAGGGTCACCGACCTCCTACGAGCAGTACTTC.

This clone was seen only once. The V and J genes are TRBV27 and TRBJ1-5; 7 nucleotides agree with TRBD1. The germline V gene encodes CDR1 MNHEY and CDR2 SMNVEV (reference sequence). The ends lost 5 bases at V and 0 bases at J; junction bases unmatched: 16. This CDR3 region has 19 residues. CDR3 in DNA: TGTGCCAGCAGTGCGAACACAGGGGTCCGGGGGCCTAGCAATCAGCCCCAGCATTTT. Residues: CASSANTGVRGPSNQPQHF.

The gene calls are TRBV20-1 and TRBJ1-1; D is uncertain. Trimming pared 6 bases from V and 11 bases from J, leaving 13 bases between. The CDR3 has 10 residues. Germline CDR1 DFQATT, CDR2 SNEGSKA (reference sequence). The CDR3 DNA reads TGCAGTGCATCGGTCGGCGGGGCTTTCTTT. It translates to CSASVGGAFF.

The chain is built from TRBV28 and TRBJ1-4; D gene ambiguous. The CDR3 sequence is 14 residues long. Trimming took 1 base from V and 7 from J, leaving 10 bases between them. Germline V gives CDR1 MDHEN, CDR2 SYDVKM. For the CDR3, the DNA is TGTGCCAGCAGTTTATTGCGGGGAACTGAAAAACTGTTTTTT. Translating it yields CASSLLRGTEKLFF. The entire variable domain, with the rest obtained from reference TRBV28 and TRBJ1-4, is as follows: DVKVTQSSRYLVKRTGEKVFLECVQDMDHENMFWYRQDPGLGLRLIYFSYDVKMKEKGDIPEGYSVSREKKERFSLILESASTNQTSMYLCASSLLRGTEKLFFGSGTQLSVL.

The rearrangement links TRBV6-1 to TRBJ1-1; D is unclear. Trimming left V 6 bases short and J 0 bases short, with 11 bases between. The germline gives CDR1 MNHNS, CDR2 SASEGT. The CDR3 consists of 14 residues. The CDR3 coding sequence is TGTGCCAGCAGGGCCAGGATAGTGAACACTGAAGCTTTCTTT. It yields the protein CASRARIVNTEAFF.

This chain's CDR3 is CASSAQGTEAFF. CDR3 DNA: TGTGCCAGCAGTGCACAGGGAACTGAAGCTTTCTTT. The rearrangement uses TRBV25-1 and TRBJ1-1; the D gene is possibly TRBD1 (6 bases). Germline V lookup: CDR1 MGHDK, CDR2 SYGVNS. Trimming cost V 4 bases and J 5 bases, with 8 bases left between them. The CDR3 length is 12 residues.

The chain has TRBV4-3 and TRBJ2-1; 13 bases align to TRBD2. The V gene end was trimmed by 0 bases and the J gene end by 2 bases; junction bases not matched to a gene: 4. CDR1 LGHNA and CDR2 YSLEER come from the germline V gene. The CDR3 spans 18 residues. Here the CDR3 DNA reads TGCGCCAGCAGCCAAGATACTAGCGGGAGGGCCCCCTACAATGAGCAGTTCTTC. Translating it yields CASSQDTSGRAPYNEQFF.

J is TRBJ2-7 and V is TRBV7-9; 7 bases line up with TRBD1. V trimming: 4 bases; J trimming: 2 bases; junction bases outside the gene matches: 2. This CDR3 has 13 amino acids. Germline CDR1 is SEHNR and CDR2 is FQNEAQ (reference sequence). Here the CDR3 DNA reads TGTGCCAGCAGCTCAGGGGGTACCTACGAGCAGTACTTC. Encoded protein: CASSSGGTYEQYF.

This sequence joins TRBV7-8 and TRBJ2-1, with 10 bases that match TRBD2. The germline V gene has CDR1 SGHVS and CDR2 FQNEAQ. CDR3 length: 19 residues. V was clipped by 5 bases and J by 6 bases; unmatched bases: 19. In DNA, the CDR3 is TGTGCCAGCAGCCTAAGTAAGAGGACTAGCGGACGGAAGTGCAATGAGCAGTTCTTC. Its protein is CASSLSKRTSGRKCNEQFF.

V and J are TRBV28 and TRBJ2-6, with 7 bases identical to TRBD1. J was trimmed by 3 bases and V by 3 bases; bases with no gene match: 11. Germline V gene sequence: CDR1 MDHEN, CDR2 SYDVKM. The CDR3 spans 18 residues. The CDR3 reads CASSLGVGQGDGANVLTF. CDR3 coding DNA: TGTGCCAGCAGTTTGGGGGTGGGGCAGGGGGATGGGGCCAACGTCCTGACTTTC.

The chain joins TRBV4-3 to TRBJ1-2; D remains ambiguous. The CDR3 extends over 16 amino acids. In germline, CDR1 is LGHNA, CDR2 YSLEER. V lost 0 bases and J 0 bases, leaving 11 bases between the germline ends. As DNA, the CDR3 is TGCGCCAGCAGCCAAGATAAAACAGTGCCTAACTATGGCTACACCTTC. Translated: CASSQDKTVPNYGYTF.

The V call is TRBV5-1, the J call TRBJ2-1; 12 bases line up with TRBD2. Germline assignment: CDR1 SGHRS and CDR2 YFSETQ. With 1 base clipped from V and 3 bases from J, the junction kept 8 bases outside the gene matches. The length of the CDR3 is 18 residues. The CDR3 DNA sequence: TGCGCCAGCAGCTTGAGGGCTAGCGGGGGGGAGGACTACAATGAGCAGTTCTTC. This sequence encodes CASSLRASGGEDYNEQFF.

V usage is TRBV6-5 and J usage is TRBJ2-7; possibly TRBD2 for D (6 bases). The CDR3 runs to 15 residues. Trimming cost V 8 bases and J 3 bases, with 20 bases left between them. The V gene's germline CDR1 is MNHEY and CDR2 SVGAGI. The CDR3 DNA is TGTGCCAGCTGTACACAGGAGGGTGGACTCTACGAGCAGTACTTC. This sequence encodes CASCTQEGGLYEQYF.

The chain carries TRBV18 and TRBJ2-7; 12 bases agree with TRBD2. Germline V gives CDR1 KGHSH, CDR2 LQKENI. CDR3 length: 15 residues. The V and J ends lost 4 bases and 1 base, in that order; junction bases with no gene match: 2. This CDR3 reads CASSRTSGVSYEQYF. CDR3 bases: TGTGCCAGCTCACGGACTAGCGGGGTATCCTACGAGCAGTACTTC.

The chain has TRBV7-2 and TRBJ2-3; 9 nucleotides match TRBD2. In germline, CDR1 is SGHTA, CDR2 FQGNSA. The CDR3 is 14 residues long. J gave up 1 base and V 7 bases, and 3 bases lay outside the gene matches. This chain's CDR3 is CASNAGGRTDTQYF. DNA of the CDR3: TGTGCCAGCAATGCGGGGGGGCGCACAGATACGCAGTATTTT.